The clone carrying this TCR beta chain is medium-sized by share. What it binds is unknown. Here immunoSEQ multiplex PCR was the method, and the copy in TCRdb shows in-frame clones only, minus some. The profile shows roughly 2,400 clones, 20% to 30% of them singletons. V was trimmed by 10 bases and J by 2 bases, leaving 15 bases between them. This CDR3 contains 14 residues. CDR1 is MNHNY and CDR2 is SVGAGI in the germline V gene (reference sequence). The data were taken from a study of T cells in narcolepsy. The J gene is TRBJ2-1, the V gene TRBV6-6; the D is unclear. The receptor was derived from a human donor with narcolepsy. Sequenced: cultured CD4+ T cells from cerebrospinal fluid. CDR3 coding DNA: TGTGCCATCAACCCCGCCCCTCCCTACAATGAGCAGTTCTTC. Encoded protein: CAINPAPPYNEQFF.